This T cell receptor (beta chain) was captured by sequencing in a study of blood T cell repertoires in COVID-19 (dated by TCRdb to the early 2020s). Looking at the study overall: Samples from collaborators originated in the United States, Italy and Spain and spanned both the acute and convalescent phases of COVID-19. The repertoires were made available in a free public database intended to serve as a resource for research on the immune response to SARS-CoV-2. The material from the prospective study consisted of cDNA or gDNA derived from T cells, B-cell-depleted T cells, or PBMCs. Nearly every sample came with metadata listing a de-identified subject ID, COVID-19 status, age in years and sex. The dataset comprised deeply sampled blood TCRbeta repertoires from subjects exposed to, actively infected with, or recovered from COVID-19. Where available, HLA class I and class II types were obtained from metadata supplied by the sample provider rather than from assay-based typing. The samples were drawn from the first 160 participants of the ongoing ImmuneRACE study and from 1,254 subjects provided by 6 global collaborators.

TCRbeta CDR3 regions were amplified from genomic DNA using the immunoSEQ Assay, a bias-controlled multiplex PCR. In the paper's pipeline: The number of nucleated cells in each sample was estimated by amplification of reference gene primers within the assay. To quantify the absolute abundance of each unique TCRbeta CDR3 rearrangement, sequence reads were collapsed and filtered. For each sample, productive Simpson clonality was calculated by taking the square root of Simpson's diversity index across productive rearrangements. Not all clones reach the TCRdb copy of this immuneACCESS table, which keeps in-frame sequences only. Checked studies attribute under half of the gap to unresolved V genes and leave the rest unexplained. The DNA was the basis for D and trimming; V, J and clone size are from that table. Across this sample there are around 120,000 clones, with about 86% seen only once. The top ten clonotypes cover approximately 5.8% of the sample.

Each collaborating institution followed its own protocols to collect whole blood in K2EDTA tubes. For TCRbeta analysis, collaborator samples were shipped as frozen whole blood, as isolated PBMCs, or as DNA extracted from either sample type. Findings and caveats that apply to the study as a whole: Clinical and demographic metadata were provided uncurated, with the amount varying by source and participant.

Notes on this clone: Its antigen remains unidentified. No much larger clone exists at a distance of one base, and base qualities are not known.

Taken from cysteine to phenylalanine, the CDR3 has 14 residues. Of all the DNA, just the CDR3 is kept, 42 bases in frame from base 1. The germline V gene encodes CDR1 SGDLS and CDR2 YYNGEE. V lost 4 bases and J lost 3 bases, and the count of bases not matched to a germline gene is 6. Rearrangement joined TRBV9 to TRBJ2-5; a stretch of 7 junction bases matches TRBD1. The sequenced sample was peripheral blood. The receptor was derived from a man older than 75 with active or convalescent COVID-19. The CDR3 has the sequence CASSPGQEKETQYF. The bases are TGTGCCAGCAGCCCCGGACAGGAAAAAGAGACCCAGTACTTC. Outside the CDR3, residues come from the reference TRBV9 and TRBJ2-5 proteins, so the full variable domain is: DSGVTQTPKHLITATGQRVTLRCSPRSGDLSVYWYQQSLDQGLQFLIQYYNGEERAKGNILERFSAQQFPDLHSELNLSSLELGDSALYFCASSPGQEKETQYFGPGTRLLVL.